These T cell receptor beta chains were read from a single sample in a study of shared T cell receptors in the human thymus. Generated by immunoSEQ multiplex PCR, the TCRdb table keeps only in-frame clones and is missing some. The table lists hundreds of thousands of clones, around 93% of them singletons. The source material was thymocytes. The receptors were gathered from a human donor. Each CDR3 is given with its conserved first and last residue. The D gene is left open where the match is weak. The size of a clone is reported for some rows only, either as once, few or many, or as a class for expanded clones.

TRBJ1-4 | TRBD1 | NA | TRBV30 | TGTGCCTGGAGTGTACCGGGGCAGGGGGCTCTGACTGAAAAACTGTTTTTT | CAWSVPGQGALTEKLFF
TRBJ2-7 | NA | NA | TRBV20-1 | TGCAGTGCTAGAGACAGCTACGAGCAGTACTTC | CSARDSYEQYF
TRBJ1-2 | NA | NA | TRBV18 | TGTGCCAGCTCACCACTCTACGGCCGCTATGGCTACACCTTC | CASSPLYGRYGYTF
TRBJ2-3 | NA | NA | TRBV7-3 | TGTGCCAGCAGCCCGAGTATGGGCCCCAGCACAGATACGCAGTATTTT | CASSPSMGPSTDTQYF
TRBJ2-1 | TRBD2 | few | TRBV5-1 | TGCGCCAGCAGCTTAAACGGTGCGGGAGGGAGAGACTGCGAGCAGTTCTTC | CASSLNGAGGRDCEQFF
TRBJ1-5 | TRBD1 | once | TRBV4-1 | TGCGCCAGCAGCCAAGTGGTGGGACAGGGGTGCCCCAATCAGCCCCAGCATTTT | CASSQVVGQGCPNQPQHF
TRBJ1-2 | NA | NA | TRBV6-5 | TGTGCCAGCATCTCCCTTAGGCTAAACTATGGCTACACCTTC | CASISLRLNYGYTF
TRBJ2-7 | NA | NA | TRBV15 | TGTGCCACCAGCAGAGGCTCGGTCCGGTGGCAGTACTTC | CATSRGSVRWQYF
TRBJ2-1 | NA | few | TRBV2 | TGTGCCAGCAGTGGGGACCCCACGAGTAATGAGCAGTTCTTC | CASSGDPTSNEQFF
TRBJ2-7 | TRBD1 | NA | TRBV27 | TGTGCCAGCACCAACCGGGACAGGGCGCTCTACGAGCAGTACTTC | CASTNRDRALYEQYF
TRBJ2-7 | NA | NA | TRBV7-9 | TGTGCCAGCAGCTTAAGCAGCTACGAGCAGTACTTC | CASSLSSYEQYF
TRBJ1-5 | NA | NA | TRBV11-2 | TGTGCCAGCAGCTTGGGAGGAGGGAACTATAGCAATCAGCCCCAGCATTTT | CASSLGGGNYSNQPQHF
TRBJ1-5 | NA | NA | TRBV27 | TGTGCCAGCGGTCCTGGGCGGCACGGCAATCAGCCCCAGCATTTT | CASGPGRHGNQPQHF
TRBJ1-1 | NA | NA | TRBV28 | TGTGCCAGCAGCCCCGGACCGGGACACTGGAACACTGAAGCTTTCTTT | CASSPGPGHWNTEAFF